This T cell receptor (beta chain) stems from a study of response to subunit inactivated influenza vaccine. This clonotype has a count of ten or more. TCRdb analysed the RT-PCR reads with MiXCR anew, one entry per CDR3 protein. The data hold roughly 500,000 distinct CDR3 sequences, with roughly 23% observed a single time. Germline CDR1 reads SGHTA; CDR2 reads FQGNSA. The CDR3 is 15 residues long. The V gene lost 0 bases and the J gene lost 5 bases, with 12 bases spanning the gap. These records were also assigned to another study, of T cells expressing NK-cell markers. That study adds: With UMIs, 5'RACE template switching was used to make TCR beta cDNA. There were seven HCMV-seropositive donors and one seronegative donor among the eight sequenced. Of CD8+ T cells, about 1.0-8% belonged to dominant NKG2C+ clonotypes in several donors. Expanded NKG2C+ T cell clones were not confirmed as HCMV-specific.

The chain employs TRBV7-2 and TRBJ2-3, with D possibly being TRBD2 (5 bases). The receptor was derived from a man over 45 who received an inactivated influenza vaccine. Sequenced material: CD4+ T cells sorted from PBMCs, taken roughly 12 days after vaccination. The CDR3 DNA reads TGTGCCAGCAGCTTAGCGGGAGTGAGTGGAGATACGCAGTATTTT. Translation: CASSLAGVSGDTQYF.